The 8 T cell receptor beta chains listed next were all sequenced from one sample in a study of blood T cell repertoires in COVID-19. Produced via immunoSEQ multiplex PCR; TCRdb's table is partial and in-frame only. The sample yields around 180,000 clones, about nine tenths seen once. Sequencing was carried out using peripheral blood. The receptors shown here come from a woman aged 25 to 39 with acute or convalescent COVID-19.

V is TRBV9 and J is TRBJ2-7, with 7 bases lining up with TRBD1. Trimming took 3 bases from V and 3 from J; bases not matched to a gene: 9. The germline CDR1 and CDR2 sequences are SGDLS and YYNGEE. The CDR3 has 15 residues. CDR3 in DNA: TGTGCCAGCAGCGCTACGGGACAGACCATCTACGAGCAGTACTTC. Translation gives CASSATGQTIYEQYF.

The chain uses TRBV19 and TRBJ1-5; D is unresolved. The germline CDR1 and CDR2 sequences are LNHDA and SQIVND (reference sequence). V lost 7 bases, J lost 6 bases, and 10 bases lay in between. CDR3 size: 12 residues. The DNA of the CDR3 is TGTGCCAGTAAGGAGGTTGGTCAGCCCCAGCATTTT. As protein: CASKEVGQPQHF.

The chain combines TRBV20-1 with TRBJ2-5; no firm D call. V was trimmed by 6 bases and J by 5 bases, leaving 4 bases between them. The CDR3 runs to 9 residues. CDR1 is DFQATT and CDR2 is SNEGSKA in the germline V gene (reference sequence). The CDR3 DNA reads as TGCAGTGCCCCTGAGACCCAGTACTTC. Amino acid sequence: CSAPETQYF.

Only a few counts were recorded for this clone. The chain joins TRBV3-1 (or the pseudogene TRBV3-2) to TRBJ1-2, with 10 bases fitting TRBD1. With V trimmed by 0 bases and J by 7 bases, 5 bases remained unmatched. CDR3 length: 15 residues. CDR1 LGHDT and CDR2 YNNKEL come from the germline V gene (reference sequence). CDR3 nucleotide sequence: TGTGCCAGCAGCCAAGATGCCCGGGACAGGGGTGGCTACACCTTC. Its translation: CASSQDARDRGGYTF.

This clone was counted a few times. This rearrangement joins TRBV5-6 to TRBJ2-7, with D possibly matching TRBD2 (5 bases). The CDR3 has 16 amino acids. Germline CDR1 is SGHDT and CDR2 is YYEEEE. Trimming took 4 bases from V and 4 from J, leaving 21 bases between them. This CDR3 reads CASSLGRRVGAYEQYF. The CDR3 bases are TGTGCCAGCAGCCTCGGCCGGCGGGTCGGCGCGTACGAGCAGTACTTC.

The chain uses TRBV28 and TRBJ2-7, with D maybe TRBD1 (6 bases). Germline V gene sequence: CDR1 MDHEN, CDR2 SYDVKM. V was pared by 6 bases and J by 2 bases, with 14 bases between. This CDR3 has 14 residues. The CDR3 coding sequence is TGTGCCAGCAGGGTGGCAGGGGAACCCTACGAGCAGTACTTC. This sequence encodes CASRVAGEPYEQYF.

For this clone: The junction and the germline gene differ at one end; a read error may be behind it. The rearrangement uses TRBV5-6 and TRBJ2-1; D is unclear. Germline CDR1 and CDR2: SGHDT and YYEEEE. The CDR3 runs 13 residues. The CDR3 region has the DNA TGTGCCCGCAGTCCCAGCTCCTACAATGAGCAGTTCTTC. The encoded protein is CARSPSSYNEQFF.

This sequence joins TRBV19 and TRBJ2-1, with D unresolved. CDR3 length: 12 amino acids. The ends were cut back, 1 base at V and 10 bases at J, with 8 bases in the middle. Per germline, CDR1 LNHDA and CDR2 SQIVND (reference sequence). The DNA for the CDR3 is TGTGCCAGTAGTATAGGAGAAGTGGAGCAGTTCTTC. It yields the protein CASSIGEVEQFF.